This TCR beta chain was documented in a study of early T cells in non-severe SARS-CoV-2 infection. For the study at large: The input, bulk RNA from unsorted whole blood, was sequenced, and chains were unpaired. Study-wide results and caveats: Private and CD4 specificities were missed by VDJdb matching, which favored anti-spike CD8 responses.

CDR1 is DFQATT, CDR2 SNEGSKA, per germline (reference sequence). The CDR3 covers 11 residues. The V end lost 2 bases, the J end lost 5 bases, and 7 bases lay between the germline ends. Separate cDNA molecules each had unique molecular identifiers attached to them. TCRdb reanalysed the 5' RACE reads using MiXCR and keeps one entry per CDR3 protein. The sample lists roughly 45,000 distinct CDR3 sequences; about 4% were seen once. There are many counts of this clonotype. No antigen is known for it. The source is an adult who was a healthcare worker with PCR-confirmed SARS-CoV-2 infection or an uninfected control (not recorded which). The chain is built from TRBV20-1 and TRBJ2-7; D gene ambiguous. Sequencing used whole blood. The CDR3 loop reads CSARWGHEQYF. The CDR3, as DNA: TGCAGTGCTAGATGGGGTCACGAGCAGTACTTC.